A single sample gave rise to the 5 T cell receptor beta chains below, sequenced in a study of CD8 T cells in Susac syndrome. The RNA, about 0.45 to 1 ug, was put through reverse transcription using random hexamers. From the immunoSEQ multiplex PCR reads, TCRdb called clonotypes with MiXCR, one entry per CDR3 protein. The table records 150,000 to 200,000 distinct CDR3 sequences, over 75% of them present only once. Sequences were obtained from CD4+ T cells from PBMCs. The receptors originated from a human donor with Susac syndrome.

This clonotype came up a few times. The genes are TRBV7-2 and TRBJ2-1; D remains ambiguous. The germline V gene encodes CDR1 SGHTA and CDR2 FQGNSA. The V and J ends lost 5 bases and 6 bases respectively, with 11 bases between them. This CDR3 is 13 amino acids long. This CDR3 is CASSDRTRNEQFF. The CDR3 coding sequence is TGTGCCAGCAGCGATAGGACGCGCAATGAGCAGTTCTTC.

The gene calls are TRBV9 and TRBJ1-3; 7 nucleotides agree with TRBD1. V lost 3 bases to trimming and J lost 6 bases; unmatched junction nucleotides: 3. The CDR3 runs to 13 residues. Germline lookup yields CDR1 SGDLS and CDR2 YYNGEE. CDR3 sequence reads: CASSGGQSNTIYF. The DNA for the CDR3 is TGTGCCAGCAGCGGGGGACAGTCAAACACCATATATTTT.

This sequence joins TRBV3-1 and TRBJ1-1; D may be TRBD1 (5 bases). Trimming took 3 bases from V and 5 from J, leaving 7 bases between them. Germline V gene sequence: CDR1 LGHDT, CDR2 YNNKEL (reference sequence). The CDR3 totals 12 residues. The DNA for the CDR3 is TGTGCCAGCAGCCAGGGACGGACTGAAGCTTTCTTT. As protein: CASSQGRTEAFF.

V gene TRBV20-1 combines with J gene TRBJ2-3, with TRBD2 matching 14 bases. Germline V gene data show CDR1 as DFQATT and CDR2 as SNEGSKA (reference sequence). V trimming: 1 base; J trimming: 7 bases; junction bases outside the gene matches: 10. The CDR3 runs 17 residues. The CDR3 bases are TGCAGTGCTAGAGGCTACCCGGGACTAGCGGGGGTCCATACGCAGTATTTT. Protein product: CSARGYPGLAGVHTQYF.

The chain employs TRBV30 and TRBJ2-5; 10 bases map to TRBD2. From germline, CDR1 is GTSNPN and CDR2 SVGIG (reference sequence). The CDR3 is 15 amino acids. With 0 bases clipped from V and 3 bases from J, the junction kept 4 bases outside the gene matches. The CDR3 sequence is CAWSVQRGGEETQYF. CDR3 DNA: TGTGCCTGGAGTGTACAGCGGGGGGGAGAAGAGACCCAGTACTTC.